Many counts were recorded for the clone carrying this TCR beta chain. Its antigen is unidentified. This sample was included in a study of identical twins. The V gene's germline CDR1 is MNHEY and CDR2 SVGEGT. Trimming took off 4 bases at V and 7 bases at J, with 23 bases between the two ends. This CDR3 has 17 amino acids. Donors uniformly comprised healthy Caucasians. Regarding the study as a whole: Alpha sequences that were out-of-frame and twin-shared showed an excess of low generation probability. Conclusions leaned on cross-sectional statistical analysis and did not track the same donors over time. There were fewer insertions in abundant cord blood beta clonotypes, but memory repertoires showed no such pattern.

From the 5' RACE reads, TCRdb called clonotypes with MiXCR, one entry per CDR3 protein. The sample records 350,000 to 450,000 distinct CDR3 sequences, around 20% being singletons. This receptor was taken from a man aged 45-60 years in good health. This chain joins TRBV6-2 or TRBV6-3 and TRBJ2-1, with D possibly matching TRBD2 (6 bases). The specimen sequenced was naive T cells sorted from blood. CDR3 residues: CASSFYPGRPGSNEQFF. The CDR3 DNA reads as TGTGCCAGCAGTTTCTACCCCGGGAGACCAGGATCGAATGAGCAGTTCTTC.